Below are 20 T cell receptor beta chains sequenced from a single sample in a study of CD8+CD57+ T cells in acquired aplastic anemia. Genomic DNA, serving as template, underwent TCR beta VDJ and CDR3 profiling. TCRdb re-analysed the reads in MiXCR, keeping a single row per CDR3 protein. This sample has some 160,000 distinct CDR3 sequences, with around 47% found just once. CD8+CD57+ cell expansion, shown by flow cytometry, had occurred in the patients selected for sequencing. The sample comprised sorted CD4+, CD8+, or CD8+CD57+ T cells (not recorded which) from PBMCs. The receptors stem from a human donor with aplastic anemia.

This clonotype occurred once. The J gene is TRBJ1-5, the V gene TRBV6-5; a possible D gene is TRBD1 (6 bases). This CDR3 spans 15 amino acids. Germline V CDR1 and CDR2: MNHEY, SVGAGI. Deletions cut 2 bases from V and 0 bases from J, with 8 bases between. The CDR3 region is CASSYDRTSNQPQHF. The CDR3 region has the DNA TGTGCCAGCAGTTACGACAGGACTAGCAATCAGCCCCAGCATTTT.

CDR3 sequence: CASRNDRGSYNEQYV. The CDR3 DNA reads TGTGCCAGCAGGAACGACAGGGGATCCTACAATGAGCAGTACGTC. The genes are TRBV2 and TRBJ2-7; 8 bases line up with TRBD1. This CDR3 has 15 residues. The V segment lost 6 bases and the J segment 7 bases; nucleotides outside the gene matches: 14. The germline V gene has CDR1 SNHLY and CDR2 FYNNEI.

The chain uses TRBV2 and TRBJ2-3; D gene unclear. The V gene's germline CDR1 is SNHLY and CDR2 FYNNEI. This CDR3 region has 14 residues. Trimming took 4 bases from V and 6 from J, leaving 14 bases between them. This CDR3 reads CASSGHEDSDTQYF. CDR3 in DNA: TGTGCCAGCAGTGGTCACGAAGATTCGGATACGCAGTATTTT.

This clonotype was counted at least ten times. V usage is TRBV7-9 and J usage is TRBJ1-5; weak D call: TRBD1 (5 bases). The germline V and J ends were trimmed by 5 bases and 4 bases, with 9 bases remaining between them. The CDR3 extends over 13 amino acids. Germline loops: CDR1 SEHNR, CDR2 FQNEAQ (reference sequence). The chain's CDR3 is CASSPGKNQPQHF. The CDR3 DNA follows: TGTGCCAGCAGCCCAGGGAAGAATCAGCCCCAGCATTTT.

This clonotype was seen many times. The rearrangement joins TRBV5-1 to TRBJ2-7; D might be TRBD1 or TRBD2, each matching 6 bases. The CDR3 sequence is 14 residues long. Trimming left V 0 bases short and J 7 bases short, with 14 bases between. CDR1 and CDR2 from the germline V gene are SGHRS and YFSETQ. Here the CDR3 DNA reads TGCGCCAGCAGCTTGGGTCCGGGGGCGCGGGAGCAGTACTTC. It translates to CASSLGPGAREQYF.

The V call is TRBV19, the J call TRBJ1-5; 11 bases align to TRBD1. Looked up from germline, CDR1 is LNHDA and CDR2 is SQIVND (reference sequence). Trimming removed 5 bases from V and 7 bases from J; junction bases left unmatched: 7. The CDR3 runs to 15 residues. CDR3 amino acids: CASSPGQGAKQPQHF. The CDR3 DNA follows: TGTGCCAGTAGTCCTGGACAGGGGGCTAAACAGCCCCAGCATTTT.

There are a few counts of this clonotype. A much larger clone is a single base away; this may be a read error. This chain joins TRBV5-1 and TRBJ2-3; 7 nucleotides match TRBD1. CDR3 length: 14 amino acids. The germline V gene has CDR1 SGHRS and CDR2 YFSETQ. CDR3 amino acids: CASRGGVRTGTQYF. The CDR3 DNA reads TGCGCCAGCAGGGGTGGGGTAAGGACAGGTACGCAGTATTTT. The full variable domain, with the rest looked up from reference TRBV5-1 and TRBJ2-3, is KAGVTQTPRYLIKTRGQQVTLSCSPISGHRSVSWYQQTPGQGLQFLFEYFSETQRNKGNFPGRFSGRQFSNSRSEMNVSTLELGDSALYLCASRGGVRTGTQYFGPGTRLTVL.

This clonotype was counted at least ten times. The chain uses TRBV19 and TRBJ2-2; D is uncertain. This CDR3 is 14 amino acids long. V shed 7 bases and J shed 5 bases, with 14 bases lying between them. Germline assignment: CDR1 LNHDA and CDR2 SQIVND (reference sequence). CDR3 in DNA: TGTGCCAGTACCCCCCGGGTCGAGACCGGGGAGCTGTTTTTT. Translating it yields CASTPRVETGELFF.

The chain employs TRBV30 and TRBJ1-5; D is uncertain. The CDR3 runs 13 residues. In germline, CDR1 is GTSNPN, CDR2 SVGIG (reference sequence). Trimming took off 3 bases at V and 4 bases at J, with 10 bases between the two ends. The CDR3 nucleotides are TGTGCCTGGAGCGGTACAGTTAATCAGCCCCAGCATTTT. As protein: CAWSGTVNQPQHF.

As regards this clonotype: The junction departs from the called germline gene at one end, perhaps through a read error. V is TRBV24-1 and J is TRBJ2-7; no clear D. The CDR3 covers 12 residues. Germline CDR1 KGHDR, CDR2 SFDVKD. The DNA of the CDR3 is TGTGCCACCAGTGGTTTGGGCTACGAGCAGTACTTC. Translated, it gives CATSGLGYEQYF.

There are a few counts of this clonotype. The gene calls are TRBV29-1 and TRBJ2-3; D not certain. The CDR3 runs 10 residues. CDR1 is SQVTM, CDR2 ANQGSEA, per germline. V was pared by 4 bases and J by 6 bases, with 5 bases between. CDR3 DNA sequence: TGCAGCGTTGGAGGTGATACGCAGTATTTT. Translated, it gives CSVGGDTQYF.

In the case of this clonotype: A much larger clone lies a single base off, so this may be a read error. V usage is TRBV6-5 and J usage is TRBJ1-1, with unresolved D. Germline-derived CDR1 and CDR2 are MNHEY and SVGAGI. This CDR3 comprises 12 residues. The CDR3 nucleotides read TGTGTCAGCAGTTTCGGAAACACTGAAGCTTTCTTT. It translates to CVSSFGNTEAFF.

This clonotype has at least ten counts. This chain uses TRBV20-1 with TRBJ1-6; D unclear. CDR1 DFQATT and CDR2 SNEGSKA come from the germline V gene (reference sequence). V was cut by 0 bases and J by 0 bases, with 12 bases left in between. This CDR3 is built from 17 residues. The CDR3 loop reads CSARDDRTSSYNSPLHF. DNA of the CDR3: TGCAGTGCTAGAGATGACCGTACGAGCTCCTATAATTCACCCCTCCACTTT.

This chain joins TRBV20-1 and TRBJ2-7; 9 bases fit TRBD1. Germline V CDR1 and CDR2: DFQATT, SNEGSKA (reference sequence). CDR3 length: 11 amino acids. As DNA, the CDR3 is TGCAGAGCGACAGGGGGGAACGAGCAGTACTTC. Its translation is CRATGGNEQYF.

In its sample, this clonotype was seen many times. The V gene is TRBV7-2, the J gene TRBJ1-3; D possibly corresponds to TRBD1 (6 bases). This CDR3 has 13 residues. Germline CDR1 SGHTA, CDR2 FQGNSA. V gave up 10 bases and J gave up 0 bases, with 10 bases separating them. This CDR3 reads CATSGVSGNTIYF. CDR3 coding DNA: TGTGCCACCTCAGGGGTCTCTGGAAACACCATATATTTT.

A single count supports this clonotype. CDR3: CATVEDRRLDYGYTF. The CDR3 DNA reads TGTGCCACGGTGGAGGACAGAAGGCTAGACTATGGCTACACCTTC. The rearrangement joins TRBV24-1 to TRBJ1-2, with D possibly matching TRBD1 (6 bases). Trimming cost V 10 bases and J 3 bases, with 20 bases left between them. The germline CDR1 and CDR2 sequences are KGHDR and SFDVKD. CDR3 length equals 15 residues.

The V call is TRBV25-1, the J call TRBJ2-7, with D perhaps matching TRBD1 (6 bases). Germline V gives CDR1 MGHDK, CDR2 SYGVNS. This CDR3 comprises 14 residues. V shed 4 bases and J shed 3 bases, with 13 bases lying between them. Here the CDR3 reads CASSGTAKLYEQYF. The CDR3 bases are TGTGCCAGCAGTGGGACAGCTAAACTCTACGAGCAGTACTTC.

The chain's CDR3 is CASSQRERLQETQYF. In nucleotides, the CDR3 is TGTGCCAGCAGCCAACGGGAGCGGTTACAAGAGACCCAGTACTTC. The V gene is TRBV2, the J gene TRBJ2-5; D might be TRBD2 (6 bases). Between the trimmed V and J ends, which lost 6 bases and 2 bases, there was a span of 16 bases. Looked up from germline, CDR1 is SNHLY and CDR2 is FYNNEI. The CDR3 is made up of 15 amino acids.

This clonotype came up many times. The chain joins TRBV6-2 or TRBV6-3 to TRBJ2-1; TRBD2 is a possible D gene (6 bases). Germline V gene lookup returns CDR1 MNHEY and CDR2 SVGEGT. V lost 9 bases and J lost 7, with 16 bases in between. The CDR3 totals 13 residues. The DNA for the CDR3 is TGTGCCAGTCGGGAGTTAGCGGAGAATGAGCAGTTCTTC. Its protein is CASRELAENEQFF.

In its sample, this clonotype was seen a few times. As the CDR3 is not closed by the conserved phenylalanine or tryptophan, this likely results from a read error. The DNA is left out, because the CDR3 cannot be placed on it with certainty; the CDR3 is given as TCRdb lists it. This chain uses TRBV10-3 with TRBJ1-1. 10 amino acids form the CDR3, both terminal residues included. CDR1 ENHRY and CDR2 SYGVKD come from the germline V gene. The CDR3 loop is CAIIGRLEPP.